This TCR delta chain was retrieved from a study of γδ T cells in repeated Plasmodium falciparum infection. For the study at large: Age- and gender-matched Australian children served as comparison for malaria-exposed Malian children. Over about 610 days, donors received four mosquito-bite P. falciparum NF54 infections. Study-level points and caveats: Vdelta2-negative gammadelta repertoires, largely Vdelta1+, seemingly showed infection-driven waves of new clonal selection.

TCRdb called clones from the multiplex PCR reads again using CATT. Of tens of thousands of delta-chain clones in the sample, over 1.3% were seen once. To note about this clone: As yet, its antigen is unknown. TCRdb's protein, taken from a much larger clone, differs from this DNA's translation at residue 19, likely owing to a read error; the protein displayed comes from the DNA.

Vgamma9/Vdelta2+ and Vdelta2-negative gammadelta T cells were flow-sorted from PBMC for bulk sequencing. Germline lookup yields CDR1 TSWWSYY and CDR2 QGS. The CDR3 length is 21 residues. What was sequenced was gamma-delta T cells from blood. The sequence came from a pool of human donors (malaria-infected and uninfected, not separated). There is no J gene call, but TRDV1 is given as the V gene; the tabulated D call, TRDD3, remains unverified against the DNA. The CDR3 sequence is CALGERPFFPLLLGDTDKHIF. The CDR3 DNA reads TGTGCTCTTGGGGAACGGCCCTTTTTCCCACTTTTACTGGGGGACACCGATAAACACATCTTT.